The clone carrying this T cell receptor (beta chain) was found a few times. Its antigen is unidentified. The study ran its PCR with 60 Vbeta and 13 Jbeta primers. This table comes from immunoSEQ multiplex PCR, and its TCRdb copy is limited to in-frame clones, with some not included. The repertoire holds 100,000 to 130,000 clones, with 73% as singletons. This specimen belongs to a study of cytomegalovirus exposure and HLA in healthy donors. Study conclusions and caveats: The study flagged around 160 TCR beta chains as cytomegalovirus-associated. One variant, a missense change in DCLRE1C, was linked in a later analysis to TCR beta V- and J-gene trimming. Both high specificity and high sensitivity reportedly marked the classifier's diagnosis of cytomegalovirus status.

Sequencing was done on a sample of PBMCs. The TCR originated in a man aged 25-45 years in good health and CMV-seronegative.

The CDR3 bases are TGTGCCAGCTCACCTACGGGGGGAGGGAGGAACACTGAAGCTTTCTTT. This sequence encodes CASSPTGGGRNTEAFF. The chain is built from TRBV18 and TRBJ1-1, with a possible D match to TRBD1 (5 bases). Germline-derived CDR1 and CDR2 are KGHSH and LQKENI. V was shortened by 3 bases and J by 1 base, with 15 bases between the two germline ends. The length of the CDR3 is 16 residues. Based on the CDR3 plus reference TRBV18 and TRBJ1-1, the full variable domain is NAGVMQNPRHLVRRRGQEARLRCSPMKGHSHVYWYRQLPEEGLKFMVYLQKENIIDESGMPKERFSAEFPKEGPSILRIQQVVRGDSAAYFCASSPTGGGRNTEAFFGQGTRLTVV.